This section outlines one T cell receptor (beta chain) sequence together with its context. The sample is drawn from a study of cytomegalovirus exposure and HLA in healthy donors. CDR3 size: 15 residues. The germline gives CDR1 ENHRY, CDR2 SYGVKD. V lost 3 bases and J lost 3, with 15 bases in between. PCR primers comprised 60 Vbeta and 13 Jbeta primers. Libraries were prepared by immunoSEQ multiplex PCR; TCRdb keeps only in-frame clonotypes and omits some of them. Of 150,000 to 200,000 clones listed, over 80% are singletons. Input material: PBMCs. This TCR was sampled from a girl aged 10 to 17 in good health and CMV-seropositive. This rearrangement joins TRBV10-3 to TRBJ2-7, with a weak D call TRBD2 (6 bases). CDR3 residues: CAISENGGALYEQYF. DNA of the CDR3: TGTGCCATCAGTGAAAACGGGGGAGCCCTCTACGAGCAGTACTTC.